This T cell receptor (beta chain) was recorded in a study of blood T cell repertoires in COVID-19. Across the study: Samples of COVID-19 (acute and convalescent) were obtained from the United States, Italy and Spain. PBMCs, B-cell-depleted T cells, or T cells provided the cDNA or gDNA that made up the material.

CDR1 and CDR2 (germline): LGHDT, YNNKEL (reference sequence). The CDR3 extends over 17 amino acids. V shed 0 bases and J shed 1 base, with 10 bases lying between them. In the original processing: Counts of nucleated cells, estimated from reference gene primer amplification, were obtained. Sequencing used immunoSEQ multiplex PCR; TCRdb keeps in-frame clones, though not all of them. The V and J calls and clone size come from that table; D and trimming were worked out from the DNA. Among about 72,000 clones listed, about 90% were seen once. The receptor's source is a human donor in a cohort sampled during active COVID-19. The material sequenced was peripheral blood. The chain couples TRBV3-1 (or the pseudogene TRBV3-2) to TRBJ2-6; weak D call: TRBD1 (6 bases). This CDR3 is CASSQDPTGSGANVLTF. CDR3 DNA sequence: TGTGCCAGCAGCCAAGATCCCACAGGGTCTGGGGCCAACGTCCTGACTTTC.